The T cell receptor beta chain described here comes from a study of shared clonotypes between healthy human individuals (TCRdb year 2020). For context, the study as a whole: Two women and a few men aged 18 to 49 years were included in the cohort. Leukapheresis yielded between about 0.9 and 10 billion PBMCs per donor. For each donor, CD4 naive and CD4 memory were each run on three plates, CD8 naive on two plates, and CD8 memory on one plate. To increase sequencing depth and limit assay-specific biases, different laboratories used diverse techniques to prepare libraries and sequence TCR repertoires. Blood TCR repertoires of 5 or 6 healthy adults were deeply sequenced to estimate repertoire size and the extent of clonotype sharing between individuals. General study outcomes and caveats: The genetic and exposure-history diversity represented was limited by the small number of donors. Compared with non-shared clonotypes, the clonotypes found in all four sorted-subset donors had higher generation probabilities. Sampling was restricted to blood, and TCR repertoires in tissue are likely to differ from TCR repertoires in blood. Larger estimated clonotype richness was generally found for naive subsets than for memory subsets. Based on pairwise subsampling, the degree of clonotype sharing among donors was expected to be affected by sequencing depth. When four donors were compared, the shared fraction of clonotypes was about 5% for naive CD4, around 3.5% for naive CD8, 2.3% for memory CD4, and roughly 0.43% for memory CD8. Rarefaction of sorted-subset datasets indicated incomplete sequencing despite the large sequencing depth.

TCR CDR3 regions were amplified from genomic DNA by multiplex PCR using the deep immunoSEQ assay. Extracted genomic DNA from each cell subset was spread evenly across all wells of several immunoSEQ 96-well plates, with each plate serving as a replicate. For sorted subsets, each replicate PCR was loaded with roughly 200 ng genomic DNA, equivalent to 32,000 or so T cell genomes. Purified libraries were quantified with a Qubit 3.0 fluorometer, sized on a Bioanalyzer 2100, and re-quantified with the KAPA Library Quantification kit. A separate single-read 150-cycle Illumina NextSeq 550 flow cell was used to sequence each immunoSEQ 96-well plate. For the original study's pipeline: Because the immunoSEQ output included only junctional sequences and no quality scores, the filtering could not be the same as the filtering used for full-length reads. To assign V/J genes and CDR3, sequences were annotated against IMGT germline references using PyIR, a Python wrapper for IgBLAST v1.9. Reads were filtered out if the reads had weak V/J assignments (E-value above 1e-6), no CDR3, stop codons, out-of-frame junctions, or ambiguous translated residues. A V3J clonotype was defined by an identical inferred V gene, J gene, and CDR3 amino acid sequence. The percentage overlap between two repertoires was calculated by dividing the number of shared unique clonotypes by the size of the smaller repertoire. Richness of each repertoire was evaluated using RTK rarefaction, the Chao1 estimator, and Recon v2.1 estimates of unobserved clonotypes. Generation probabilities were computed with OLGA for all TCRbeta clonotypes obtained by the gDNA method from a handful of donors. TCRdb's version of the immuneACCESS table is confined to in-frame rearrangements and falls short of the full clone set. An unresolved V gene accounts for under half of the shortfall where checked; the remainder is of unknown origin. The V and J calls and the clone size are those of that table, but D and trimming were determined from the DNA. For this sample there are around 1.6 million clones; approximately 98% appear just once. The ten largest clones capture approximately 0.44% of the sample.

CDR1 and CDR2 are drawn from the germline V gene: KGHSH, LQKENI. Trimming removed 5 bases from V and 5 bases from J; the gene matches leave 13 bases unexplained. From the cysteine up to the phenylalanine, the CDR3 has a length of 18 residues. Left in the record is the CDR3 DNA by itself, 54 bases read in frame from the first base. The donors were healthy, HIV-negative adults who had no recently reported acute infections or vaccinations. Every donor was a Caucasian adult residing in Nashville, Tennessee, USA. CD4+ T cells were enriched through magnetic negative selection, after which naive cells were positively selected on CD45RA and the remaining negative fraction served as the memory subset. Blood was obtained by leukapheresis, after which PBMCs were separated by Ficoll-Histopaque density gradient centrifugation and cryopreserved in liquid nitrogen vapor phase. Analytical flow cytometry was used to check the purity and quantity of every magnetically sorted T cell population. Genomic DNA was isolated from every sorted fraction and measured by UV absorbance on a Nanodrop 2000c.

Details on this clone: What this receptor recognizes is not known. Per-base qualities were not stored, and no clone one base away is much larger.

The TCR sequence derives from a young man in good health. The sample comprised naive CD4+ T cells sorted from blood. Reading the label with the study, this specimen's cell subset or site is: CD45RA+ positively selected. Recombination linked TRBV18 to TRBJ2-1; TRBD2 fits 12 bases in the junction. The CDR3 region: CASSSRLAGVKGDNEQFF. The sequenced DNA: TGTGCCAGCTCATCCCGACTAGCGGGAGTAAAGGGGGACAATGAGCAGTTCTTC. The CDR3 plus the reference TRBV18 and TRBJ2-1 genes for the other parts give the full variable domain: NAGVMQNPRHLVRRRGQEARLRCSPMKGHSHVYWYRQLPEEGLKFMVYLQKENIIDESGMPKERFSAEFPKEGPSILRIQQVVRGDSAAYFCASSSRLAGVKGDNEQFFGPGTRLTVL.